Listed here are 20 T cell receptor beta chains from one sample, sequenced in a study of cytomegalovirus exposure and HLA in healthy donors. PCR used 60 Vbeta primers and 13 Jbeta primers. Profiled with immunoSEQ multiplex PCR; TCRdb holds only in-frame clones, not every one. The top ten hold 6.9% of the sample, which has roughly 77,000 clones, under 70% seen once. The sequenced material came from PBMCs. All receptors derive from a woman between 50 and 59 years old in good health and CMV-seropositive.

This chain connects TRBV7-9 to TRBJ2-7, with D possibly being TRBD2 (5 bases). Trimming pared 0 bases from V and 3 bases from J, leaving 9 bases between. The V gene's germline CDR1 is SEHNR and CDR2 FQNEAQ (reference sequence). The CDR3 length is 14 residues. The CDR3 DNA sequence: TGTGCCAGCAGCTTAGCAGGACTGAGCTACGAGCAGTACTTC. This encodes CASSLAGLSYEQYF.

The chain recombines TRBV5-1 with TRBJ1-6; 10 nucleotides align to TRBD1. Trimming took 1 base from V and 7 from J; bases not matched to a gene: 2. Germline-derived CDR1 and CDR2 are SGHRS and YFSETQ. The CDR3 contains 15 residues. The CDR3 sequence is CASSLTGQGNSPLHF. The CDR3 DNA follows: TGCGCCAGCAGCTTGACGGGACAGGGGAATTCACCCCTCCACTTT.

V gene TRBV6-5 combines with J gene TRBJ1-4, with 7 bases aligning to TRBD1. Losses at the gene ends were 6 bases for V and 4 bases for J; bases not matched to a gene: 5. Germline CDR1 and CDR2: MNHEY and SVGAGI. CDR3 length: 14 residues. The CDR3 spells CASSSTGFNEKLFF. CDR3 DNA sequence: TGTGCCAGCAGCTCGACAGGGTTTAATGAAAAACTGTTTTTT.

The chain combines TRBV19 with TRBJ1-1, with 8 bases lining up with TRBD1. This CDR3 is 15 amino acids long. The V segment lost 5 bases and the J segment 4 bases; nucleotides outside the gene matches: 9. Germline CDR1 LNHDA, CDR2 SQIVND (reference sequence). CDR3 region: CASSPRSTGVTEAFF. As DNA, the CDR3 is TGTGCCAGTAGTCCCCGCTCGACAGGGGTCACTGAAGCTTTCTTT.

Regarding this clone: A junction boundary mismatches the germline segment, possibly from a read error. The J gene is TRBJ1-2, the V gene TRBV6-5; 9 bases fit TRBD1. Germline CDR1 MNHEY, CDR2 SVGAGI. There are 14 residues in the CDR3. CDR3 protein: CASGTTGGAGGYAF. The DNA of the CDR3 is TGTGCCAGTGGAACCACAGGGGGCGCCGGTGGCTACGCCTTC.

The chain uses TRBV10-3 and TRBJ1-1; D ambiguous. CDR1 is ENHRY and CDR2 is SYGVKD in the germline V gene. The CDR3 spans 14 residues. Trimming removed 4 bases at V and 4 bases at J, with 13 bases between. The CDR3 DNA reads TGTGCCATCAGTGGCGACACGCAGACCACTGAAGCTTTCTTT. Protein: CAISGDTQTTEAFF.

DNA of the CDR3: TGTGCCTGGAGTCTCGGGGGAACTGGAAACACCATATATTTT. Protein sequence: CAWSLGGTGNTIYF. The chain carries TRBV30 and TRBJ1-3, with D possibly TRBD1 on 5 matching bases. Trimming took 2 bases from V and 2 from J, leaving 10 bases between them. The CDR3 is 14 residues long. CDR1 and CDR2 (germline): GTSNPN, SVGIG (reference sequence).

To note about this clone: The junction and the germline gene differ at one end; a read error may be behind it. Other DNA sequences in the same sample also yield this CDR3. This chain connects TRBV5-1 to TRBJ2-7; D may be TRBD2 (5 bases). Germline values: CDR1 SGHRS, CDR2 YFSETQ. The CDR3 totals 12 residues. Here the CDR3 reads CASSLAGSEQYF. The CDR3 DNA reads as TGCGCCAGCAGTTTGGCGGGTAGCGAGCAGTACTTC. Full variable domain (remainder filled in from reference TRBV5-1 and TRBJ2-7): KAGVTQTPRYLIKTRGQQVTLSCSPISGHRSVSWYQQTPGQGLQFLFEYFSETQRNKGNFPGRFSGRQFSNSRSEMNVSTLELGDSALYLCASSLAGSEQYFGPGTRLTVT.

This chain uses TRBV9 with TRBJ1-2; no clear D. V dropped 1 base and J dropped 2 bases, with 9 bases sitting between them. Germline assignment: CDR1 SGDLS and CDR2 YYNGEE. The CDR3 consists of 14 residues. The CDR3 sequence: CASSVLNTNYGYTF. DNA of the CDR3: TGTGCCAGCAGCGTACTTAACACAAACTATGGCTACACCTTC.

Regarding this clone: A junction end diverges from the germline sequence, so it may reflect a read error. The chain joins TRBV7-7 to TRBJ1-5; D is uncertain. The CDR3 length is 18 residues. The V gene's germline CDR1 is SSHAT and CDR2 FNYEAQ (reference sequence). As DNA, the CDR3 is TGTGCTAGCAGCTTAGCAGCGGTAGGGAGGTTCAGCAATCAGCCCCAGCATTTT. It specifies CASSLAAVGRFSNQPQHF.

V gene TRBV19 combines with J gene TRBJ1-5; weak D call: TRBD1 (6 bases). With 8 bases removed from V and 4 bases from J, the gap between germline ends came to 18 bases. This CDR3 has 15 residues. The germline gives CDR1 LNHDA, CDR2 SQIVND (reference sequence). DNA of the CDR3: TGTGCCAGTTCCATTGGGACATTGTCGAATCAGCCCCAGCATTTT. Translating gives CASSIGTLSNQPQHF. The variable domain in full, completed from reference TRBV19 and TRBJ1-5, reads DGGITQSPKYLFRKEGQNVTLSCEQNLNHDAMYWYRQDPGQGLRLIYYSQIVNDFQKGDIAEGYSVSREKKESFPLTVTSAQKNPTAFYLCASSIGTLSNQPQHFGDGTRLSIL.

The chain couples TRBV7-2 to TRBJ1-1; D is uncertain. Trimming took off 5 bases at V and 8 bases at J, with 18 bases between the two ends. The CDR3 sequence is 14 residues long. Germline-derived CDR1 and CDR2 are SGHTA and FQGNSA. The CDR3 DNA reads as TGTGCCAGCAGCCCAGGTTTAGGTGGCAGGGAAGCTTTCTTT. This sequence encodes CASSPGLGGREAFF.

The CDR3 bases are TGTGCCAGCAGCCGACTTTCTGGAAACACCATATATTTT. Protein product: CASSRLSGNTIYF. The chain is built from TRBV13 and TRBJ1-3; D gene unclear. CDR1 PRHDT and CDR2 FYEKMQ come from the germline V gene (reference sequence). V shed 5 bases and J shed 1 base, with 6 bases lying between them. CDR3 length: 13 residues.

The V gene is TRBV5-4, the J gene TRBJ2-2, with D possibly matching TRBD2 (7 bases). In germline, CDR1 is SGHNT, CDR2 YYREEE (reference sequence). The CDR3 runs to 17 residues. The V gene lost 1 base and the J gene lost 4 bases, with 17 bases spanning the gap. The CDR3 protein is CASSLFRGADPTGELFF. The DNA for the CDR3 is TGTGCCAGCAGCTTGTTTCGGGGGGCGGACCCCACCGGGGAGCTGTTTTTT.

The CDR3 nucleotides are TGTGCCAGCAGCTTAACCCTTTCGAAACTAGCGGGGGGGCTCAATGAGCAGTTCTTC. Translating gives CASSLTLSKLAGGLNEQFF. V is TRBV11-2 and J is TRBJ2-1, with 13 nucleotides matching TRBD2. The germline gives CDR1 SGHAT, CDR2 FQNNGV. The junction had 13 bases not matched to a gene; V was cut back by 2 bases and J by 6 bases. The CDR3 is 19 amino acids.

This clone has only a few counts. The chain links TRBV5-5 to TRBJ2-2; the D is unclear. The V end was cut by 2 bases, the J end by 2 bases, with 7 bases between. Germline CDR1 and CDR2: SGHKS and YYEKEE (reference sequence). This CDR3 is built from 14 residues. CDR3 amino acids: CASSFTPNTGELFF. DNA for the CDR3: TGTGCCAGCAGCTTTACACCTAACACCGGGGAGCTGTTTTTT.

The chain links TRBV2 to TRBJ1-2, with D uncertain. CDR3 length: 14 amino acids. Germline CDR1 and CDR2: SNHLY and FYNNEI. V lost 5 bases and J lost 0, with 10 bases in between. The CDR3 loop reads CASSQLISNYGYTF. The CDR3 DNA is TGTGCCAGCAGTCAACTTATTTCTAACTATGGCTACACCTTC.

The V call is TRBV5-1, the J call TRBJ2-4; D might be TRBD1 (5 bases). Germline V gene data show CDR1 as SGHRS and CDR2 as YFSETQ. The CDR3 loop spans 14 amino acids. Trimming shortened V by 1 base and J by 7 bases, and 12 bases separated the two germline ends. The CDR3 region has the DNA TGCGCCAGCAGCTTGTGGCAGGGTGAGAACATTCAGTACTTC. It is translated as CASSLWQGENIQYF.

This clone occurred a few times. J is TRBJ2-5 and V is TRBV4-1, with a possible D match to TRBD2 (5 bases). V was shortened by 0 bases and J by 9 bases, with 14 bases between the two germline ends. Germline-derived CDR1 and CDR2 are MGHRA and YSYEKL. This CDR3 region has 14 residues. CDR3 nucleotides: TGCGCCAGCAGCCAAGATCCGGGCCTCGGGGCCCAGTACTTC. This encodes CASSQDPGLGAQYF.

The CDR3 DNA sequence: TGTGCCAGCAGTGAAGGTCTAGGAATCACAGATACGCAGTATTTT. It specifies CASSEGLGITDTQYF. The chain employs TRBV6-1 and TRBJ2-3; no definite D call. CDR3 size: 15 residues. Trimming cost V 1 base and J 2 bases, with 10 bases left between them. CDR1 is MNHNS and CDR2 is SASEGT in the germline V gene.